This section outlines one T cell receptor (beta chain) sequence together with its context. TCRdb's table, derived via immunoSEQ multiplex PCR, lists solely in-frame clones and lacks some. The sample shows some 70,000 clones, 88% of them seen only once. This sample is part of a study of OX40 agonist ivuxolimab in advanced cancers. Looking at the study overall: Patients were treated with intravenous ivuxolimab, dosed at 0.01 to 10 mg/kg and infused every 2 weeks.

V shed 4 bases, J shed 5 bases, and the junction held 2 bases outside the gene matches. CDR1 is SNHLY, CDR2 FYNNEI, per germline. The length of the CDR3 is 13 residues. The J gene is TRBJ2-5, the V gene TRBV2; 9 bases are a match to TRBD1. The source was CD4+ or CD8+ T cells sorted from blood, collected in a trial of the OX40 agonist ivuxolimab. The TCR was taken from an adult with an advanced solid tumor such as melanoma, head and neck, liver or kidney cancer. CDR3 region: CASSGTGVETQYF. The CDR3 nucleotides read TGTGCCAGCAGTGGGACAGGGGTGGAGACCCAGTACTTC.